The rows below give T cell receptor beta chains drawn from one sample of a study of T cell repertoires in cytomegalovirus infection. TCRdb itself ran the reads through MiXCR, one entry per CDR3 protein. The profile shows under 600,000 distinct CDR3 sequences, more than 15% of them singletons. Sequenced input: CD8+ T cells from PBMCs. These receptors all come from a human donor in good health (CMV status not recorded). Some clones in this sample may be carry-over from other donors' samples. Both conserved end residues are part of each CDR3. Each record gives: clone size, D gene, V gene, J gene, CDR3 protein, CDR3 DNA. A D gene is named only where the DNA matches it firmly. Where a row states a size, it is once, few, many or the class of an expanded clone; other rows omit it.

many,-,TRBV7-9,TRBJ2-3,CASSLGAPSTQYF,TGTGCCAGCAGCTTAGGGGCCCCGTCCACGCAGTATTTT
many,-,TRBV7-7,TRBJ2-3,CASSLGRGTDTQYF,TGTGCCAGCAGCTTAGGAAGGGGCACAGATACGCAGTATTTT
many,-,TRBV27,TRBJ1-1,CASSFGQSNTEAFF,TGTGCCAGTAGTTTTGGACAGTCGAACACTGAAGCTTTCTTT
-,-,TRBV14,TRBJ1-1,CASSQGAGLTEAFF,TGTGCCAGCAGCCAAGGAGCAGGCTTGACTGAAGCTTTCTTT
-,-,TRBV5-4,TRBJ2-3,CASSPEGAQGDTQYF,TGTGCCAGCAGCCCGGAGGGGGCGCAAGGAGATACGCAGTATTTT
-,TRBD2,TRBV24-1,TRBJ2-5,CATSDFSGRDQETQYF,TGTGCCACCAGTGATTTCAGCGGGAGAGACCAAGAGACCCAGTACTTC
many,TRBD2,TRBV6-1,TRBJ2-1,CASQPGLAGAEQFF,TGTGCCAGCCAACCGGGACTAGCGGGAGCTGAGCAGTTCTTC
few,-,TRBV28,TRBJ2-7,CASSLHSPQYF,TGTGCCAGCAGTTTACATTCTCCCCAGTACTTC
-,TRBD1,TRBV28,TRBJ1-5,CASSTYYIGQEGSNQPQHF,TGTGCCAGCAGCACTTATTATATCGGACAGGAGGGGTCCAATCAGCCCCAGCATTTT
-,TRBD2,TRBV7-9,TRBJ2-7,CASSNSGRGHEQYF,TGTGCCAGCAGCAATAGCGGGAGGGGCCACGAGCAGTACTTC
many,-,TRBV4-1,TRBJ2-2,CASSQASGTGELFF,TGCGCCAGCAGCCAAGCCAGCGGCACCGGGGAGCTGTTTTTT
few,-,TRBV15,TRBJ2-1,CATSREKGKYNEQFF,TGTGCCACCAGCAGAGAAAAGGGTAAATACAATGAGCAGTTCTTC
-,-,TRBV5-1,TRBJ2-7,CASSADRNYEQYF,TGCGCCAGCAGCGCCGACAGGAACTACGAGCAGTACTTC
many,-,TRBV12-3/TRBV12-4,TRBJ1-1,CASSSPGDTEAFF,TGTGCCAGCAGTTCCCCCGGGGACACTGAAGCTTTCTTT
few,TRBD1,TRBV30,TRBJ2-2,CAWSSQGTGELFF,TGTGCCTGGAGTTCACAGGGGACCGGGGAGCTGTTTTTT
many,-,TRBV12-3/TRBV12-4,TRBJ2-1,CASSLARPYNEQFF,TGTGCCAGCAGTTTAGCGCGGCCCTACAATGAGCAGTTCTTC
-,TRBD1,TRBV20-1,TRBJ1-5,CSAWDRVQTQPQHF,TGCAGTGCCTGGGACAGGGTCCAAACACAGCCCCAGCATTTT
-,-,TRBV27,TRBJ1-2,CASRRPGNQGYTF,TGTGCCAGCAGGAGGCCCGGGAATCAGGGCTACACCTTC
many,TRBD2,TRBV7-9,TRBJ2-1,CASSLGTSGSRSSYNEQFF,TGTGCCAGCAGCTTAGGGACTAGCGGGAGTCGCAGCTCCTACAATGAGCAGTTCTTC
few,-,TRBV10-3,TRBJ1-2,CAISVPYSYGYTF,TGTGCCATCAGTGTCCCCTATAGCTATGGCTACACCTTC
few,-,TRBV27,TRBJ1-2,CASSLRGTWGYGYTF,TGTGCCAGCAGTTTACGGGGCACCTGGGGATATGGCTACACCTTC
few,TRBD1,TRBV14,TRBJ1-6,CASSKGQGWNSPLHF,TGTGCCAGCAGCAAAGGACAGGGTTGGAATTCACCCCTCCACTTT
-,TRBD2,TRBV3-1,TRBJ2-1,CASSRSVSGVNEQFF,TGTGCCAGCAGCCGGAGTGTTAGCGGGGTCAATGAGCAGTTCTTC
many,-,TRBV6-5,TRBJ1-5,CASSYSPGNQPQHF,TGTGCCAGCAGTTACTCGCCGGGAAATCAGCCCCAGCATTTT
-,-,TRBV5-1,TRBJ1-5,CASSLDGLNQPQHF,TGCGCCAGCAGCTTGGATGGCCTCAATCAGCCCCAGCATTTT
many,-,TRBV19,TRBJ2-7,CASSTLTGYSSYEQYF,TGTGCCAGTAGTACCTTAACAGGGTACTCCTCCTACGAGCAGTACTTC
-,TRBD1,TRBV6-5,TRBJ2-7,CASSYSSGTETYEQYF,TGTGCCAGCAGTTACTCGAGTGGGACAGAAACCTACGAGCAGTACTTC
many,TRBD1,TRBV7-6,TRBJ2-1,CASSLRTGPLGEQFF,TGTGCCAGCAGCCTCAGGACAGGTCCATTGGGTGAGCAGTTCTTC
-,-,TRBV3-1,TRBJ1-2,CASSLTQLGSKYGYTF,TGTGCCAGCAGCCTGACCCAACTGGGCTCTAAGTATGGCTACACCTTC
few,-,TRBV10-3,TRBJ2-1,CAITRERGDNEQFF,TGTGCCATCACAAGGGAGAGGGGGGACAATGAGCAGTTCTTC
many,-,TRBV6-5,TRBJ1-1,CASSSPRENTEAFF,TGTGCCAGCAGTTCCCCGCGGGAGAACACTGAAGCTTTCTTT
many,TRBD1,TRBV6-1,TRBJ2-7,CASSGQGDAYEQYF,TGTGCCAGCAGTGGGCAGGGGGATGCCTACGAGCAGTACTTC